The rows below give T cell receptor beta chains drawn from one sample of a study of glioma-infiltrating T cells after dendritic cell vaccination. Clones were read by immunoSEQ multiplex PCR, and TCRdb kept only the in-frame ones, dropping some. The sample holds approximately 90,000 clones, more than 75% seen once. The source was blood, collected before dendritic cell vaccination. The receptor set was obtained from a human donor with glioblastoma. The CDR3 runs from the conserved cysteine through the conserved F or W. The D gene is left open where the match is weak. The size entry is marked missing in some rows and otherwise reads once, few, many or a size class.

J gene,V gene,clone size,D gene,CDR3 DNA,CDR3 protein
TRBJ2-3,TRBV5-1,-,-,TGCGCCAGCAGCTTAGGACAAGTCACAGATACGCAGTATTTT,CASSLGQVTDTQYF
TRBJ1-2,TRBV19,-,TRBD1,TGTGCCAGTAGTGAAGACAGGGCCTATGGCTACACCTTC,CASSEDRAYGYTF
TRBJ1-1,TRBV19,-,-,TGTGCCACTAAACCCCGCGGGGGCACTGAAGCTTTCTTT,CATKPRGGTEAFF
TRBJ1-2,TRBV28,-,TRBD1,TGTGCCAGCAGTTCGGGGACAGGGAACTATGGCTACACCTTC,CASSSGTGNYGYTF
TRBJ1-2,TRBV7-3,-,-,TGTGCCAGCAGCTTAACGGCCCGCACGGGCGGGATTAACTATGGCTACACCTTC,CASSLTARTGGINYGYTF
TRBJ2-5,TRBV4-2,-,-,TGTGCCAGCAGCCAAGATCTGACTGGATTACCACCAGAGACCCAGTACTTC,CASSQDLTGLPPETQYF
TRBJ1-6,TRBV6-5,-,TRBD1,TGTGCCAGCAGCCGACGGGACAGGGGTTCACCCCTCCACTTT,CASSRRDRGSPLHF
TRBJ2-3,TRBV14,-,TRBD2,TGTGCCAGCAAGACTAGCGGAAACACAGATACGCAGTATTTT,CASKTSGNTDTQYF
TRBJ2-5,TRBV6-6,-,TRBD2,TGTGCCAGCAGTTACGCGGGACTAGCGGGGCAAGAGACCCAGTACTTC,CASSYAGLAGQETQYF
TRBJ1-2,TRBV4-1,-,-,TGCGCCAGCAGCCAAGATATCGTGGCAGTAACATATGGCTACACCTTC,CASSQDIVAVTYGYTF
TRBJ1-4,TRBV4-1,few,-,TGCGCCAGCAGCCAAGAGGGGAACGGTGGAGGAGAAAAACTGTTTTTT,CASSQEGNGGGEKLFF
TRBJ1-2,TRBV7-2,once,TRBD1,TGTGCCAGCAGCTCCTGGGACAGGGGGTTGGACTATGGCTACACCTTC,CASSSWDRGLDYGYTF
TRBJ2-7,TRBV27,-,-,TGTGCCAGCAGTTTGCTAGGGGTCTACGAGCAGTACTTC,CASSLLGVYEQYF
TRBJ1-2,TRBV4-2,-,-,TGTGCCAGCAGCCAGGGGCAAGCAGGGGTTCGAGGCTACACCTTC,CASSQGQAGVRGYTF
TRBJ2-7,TRBV5-8,-,TRBD2,TGTGCCAGCAGCTTGCCCCCCGGACTAGCGGGGATGTACTTC,CASSLPPGLAGMYF
TRBJ1-1,TRBV19,-,-,TGTGCCAGCGCTATAGGGGCCTACACTGAAGCTTTCTTT,CASAIGAYTEAFF
TRBJ2-7,TRBV7-9,-,TRBD1,TGTGCCAGCAGTCCAGACAGGGACAGCGACGAGCAGTACTTC,CASSPDRDSDEQYF
TRBJ2-5,TRBV20-1,-,-,TGCAGTGCTAGATCGGAGGAGACCCAGTACTTC,CSARSEETQYF
TRBJ1-1,TRBV2,-,-,TGTGCCAGCAGTGAAGCCCGGGCTTTCTTT,CASSEARAFF
TRBJ1-6,TRBV30,-,TRBD1,TGTGCCTGGAACAGACAGGGAAGTAGTTCACCCCTCCACTTT,CAWNRQGSSSPLHF
TRBJ2-7,TRBV19,-,TRBD2,TGTGCCAGTAGTATTCAGCGGGAAGACGAGCAGTACTTC,CASSIQREDEQYF
TRBJ1-4,TRBV5-1,few,-,TGCGCGTCAGGAACAGGAGTAACTAATGAAAAACTGTTTTTT,CASGTGVTNEKLFF
TRBJ2-1,TRBV5-1,-,TRBD1,TGCGCCAGCAGCCCGGGACAGGGCAGTAATGAGCAGTTCTTC,CASSPGQGSNEQFF
TRBJ2-1,TRBV5-8,once,-,TGTGCCAGCCCTCGGGGGGCTGGAGAGCAGTTCTTC,CASPRGAGEQFF
TRBJ2-1,TRBV5-6,many,TRBD2,TGTGCCAGCAGCAGGGGACTAGCGGACTACAATGAGCAGTTCTTC,CASSRGLADYNEQFF
TRBJ1-1,TRBV6-5,-,-,TGTGCCAGCCTGGACACCATGAACACTGAAGCTTTCTTT,CASLDTMNTEAFF
TRBJ1-1,TRBV11-3,-,-,TGTGCCAGCAGCCCAGGACGACAGCCGGGCACTGAAGCTTTCTTT,CASSPGRQPGTEAFF
TRBJ1-4,TRBV30,-,-,TGTGCCTGCAGGGGATCCGAAAAACTGTTTTTT,CACRGSEKLFF
TRBJ1-2,TRBV6-1,-,TRBD1,TGTGCCAGCAGTGAAATTTGGGACAGGGGCGGCTACACCTTC,CASSEIWDRGGYTF
TRBJ1-4,TRBV14,-,TRBD1,TGTGCCAGCAGCCCCCCGGGACAGGGATCCGATGAAAAACTGTTTTTT,CASSPPGQGSDEKLFF
TRBJ1-1,TRBV19,once,-,TGTGCCAGGATGCCGGGTTTGGGGAACACTGAAGCTTTCTTT,CARMPGLGNTEAFF
TRBJ1-3,TRBV5-1,-,-,TGCGCCAGCAGCTTGGAAGGGACAACTGGAAACACCATATATTTT,CASSLEGTTGNTIYF
TRBJ1-4,TRBV12-5,-,TRBD1,TGTGCTAGTGGTTTGGTACCCAGGGGACAGGGTGAAAAACTGTTTTTT,CASGLVPRGQGEKLFF
TRBJ2-7,TRBV30,-,-,TGTGCCTGGAGTGTCCGTAACAAGCAGTACTTC,CAWSVRNKQYF
TRBJ2-7,TRBV29-1,-,-,TGCAGCGGGGGGTTCGGGGGAGGTCGGAACGAGCAGTACTTC,CSGGFGGGRNEQYF
TRBJ1-4,TRBV19,-,-,TGTGCCAGTAGTATAAGTGGCCAGGGAGGAGAAAAACTGTTTTTT,CASSISGQGGEKLFF
TRBJ1-1,TRBV2,-,TRBD1,TGTGCCAGCATGGACAGGGGGCGCGGCACTGAAGCTTTCTTT,CASMDRGRGTEAFF
TRBJ2-7,TRBV7-6,-,TRBD2,TGTGCCAGCAGCTTAGGTGGGGGACTACTTTCCTCCTACGAGCAGTACTTC,CASSLGGGLLSSYEQYF
TRBJ2-1,TRBV5-1,-,-,TGCGCCAGCAGCCAGAATCCCCTGGGGGGTTACAATGAGCAGTTCTTC,CASSQNPLGGYNEQFF
TRBJ1-2,TRBV5-1,-,-,TGCGCCAGCAGCGCGAGCACAGGGATCTATGGCTACACCTTC,CASSASTGIYGYTF
TRBJ2-5,TRBV29-1,-,-,TGCAGCGTTGAAGAAGCAGGAGGAGAGACCCAGTACTTC,CSVEEAGGETQYF
TRBJ1-2,TRBV5-6,-,-,TGTGCCAGCAGGATGCAAGTCGGGAACGCCTACTATGGCTACACCTTC,CASRMQVGNAYYGYTF
TRBJ1-2,TRBV5-1,few,TRBD1,TGCGCCAGCAGCTTGGAAGTCGGGACAGGGGGGGACGGCTACACCTTC,CASSLEVGTGGDGYTF
TRBJ1-4,TRBV7-6,-,TRBD1,TGTGCCAGCAGCTTGGCGGGACAGGGAAATGAAAAACTGTTTTTT,CASSLAGQGNEKLFF
TRBJ2-1,TRBV10-3,-,-,TGTGCCACCCAAGAGGGGGGGTCCAACAATGAGCAGTTCTTC,CATQEGGSNNEQFF
TRBJ1-2,TRBV7-9,-,-,TGTGCCAGCAGCCCGGAGAGGGTTTATGGCTACACCTTC,CASSPERVYGYTF
TRBJ2-1,TRBV6-1,-,-,TGTGCCAGCAGTGAAAGGGGTACTGAGCAGTTCTTC,CASSERGTEQFF